Each of the 14 T cell receptor beta chains below was sequenced from the same sample in a study of T cells after yellow fever vaccination. TCRdb itself ran the 5' RACE reads through MiXCR, one entry per CDR3 protein. The sample contains 340,000 or so distinct CDR3 sequences, approximately 13% of which appear only once. Sample: CD4+ T cells sorted from PBMCs, taken 15 days after the yellow fever booster vaccination. These receptors were taken from a man younger than 30 who received the YFV17D yellow fever vaccine.

The sample holds a few counts of this clonotype. The CDR3 nucleotides are TGTGCCAGCAGTGAAGGCTGGGTAGGGGGCTACGAGCAGTACGTC. This sequence encodes CASSEGWVGGYEQYV. This chain connects TRBV6-1 to TRBJ2-7; a weak D match, TRBD1 (6 bases). Looked up from germline, CDR1 is MNHNS and CDR2 is SASEGT. The length of the CDR3 is 15 residues. The V end was cut by 1 base, the J end by 3 bases, with 13 bases between.

The rearrangement joins TRBV6-2 or TRBV6-3 to TRBJ1-5; D ambiguous. Between the trimmed V and J ends, which lost 6 bases and 2 bases, there was a span of 17 bases. This CDR3 is built from 16 residues. Looked up from germline, CDR1 is MNHEY and CDR2 is SVGEGT. For the CDR3, the DNA is TGTGCCAGCAGCTTAGGTGGGCCGGCTCGCAATCAGCCCCAGCATTTT. Translating gives CASSLGGPARNQPQHF.

This clonotype was counted a few times. The V call is TRBV2, the J call TRBJ1-6; D remains unclear. Germline lookup yields CDR1 SNHLY and CDR2 FYNNEI. The ends were cut back, 7 bases at V and 2 bases at J, with 12 bases in the middle. The CDR3 is made up of 15 amino acids. This chain's CDR3 is CASIPRWTYNSPLHF. In DNA, the CDR3 is TGTGCCAGCATCCCACGATGGACCTATAATTCACCCCTCCACTTT.

This clonotype occurred a few times. The chain links TRBV29-1 to TRBJ2-2; the match to TRBD2 covers 7 bases. The junction had 11 bases not matched to a gene; V was cut back by 7 bases and J by 0 bases. CDR1 is SQVTM, CDR2 ANQGSEA, per germline. The CDR3 runs 16 residues. CDR3 in amino acids: CSAAPQGGPNTGELFF. The CDR3 coding sequence is TGCAGCGCCGCCCCTCAGGGAGGGCCGAACACCGGGGAGCTGTTTTTT.

This clonotype was seen only a few times. The chain combines TRBV4-1 with TRBJ2-2; tentatively, D is TRBD2 (6 bases). The CDR3 has 16 amino acids. Germline loops: CDR1 MGHRA, CDR2 YSYEKL. V was clipped by 4 bases and J by 6 bases, with 18 bases between them. The CDR3 DNA follows: TGCGCCAGCAGCCCGCGGGGTACCAAGGTTTCCGGGGAGCTGTTTTTT. Its translation: CASSPRGTKVSGELFF.

This chain connects TRBV15 to TRBJ1-1; D unclear. The V and J ends lost 0 bases and 1 base respectively, with 3 bases between them. The length of the CDR3 is 13 residues. Germline V gene lookup returns CDR1 LNHNV and CDR2 YYDKDF (reference sequence). CDR3 sequence (DNA): TGTGCCACCAGCAGAGATCCGAACACTGAAGCTTTCTTT. It translates to CATSRDPNTEAFF.

This clonotype was seen only a few times. The V and J genes are TRBV12-5 and TRBJ2-2; 12 nucleotides line up with TRBD2. The germline V gene has CDR1 LGHNT and CDR2 FRNRAP. Losses at the gene ends were 6 bases for V and 6 bases for J; bases not matched to a gene: 5. This CDR3 region has 15 residues. In nucleotides, the CDR3 is TGTGCTAGTGGAGGACTAGCGGGGTTCTCCGGGGAGCTGTTTTTT. It is translated as CASGGLAGFSGELFF.

The V and J genes are TRBV9 and TRBJ2-1, with D perhaps TRBD2 (7 bases). The CDR3 is made up of 15 amino acids. The V gene's germline CDR1 is SGDLS and CDR2 YYNGEE. With 5 bases removed from V and 2 bases from J, the gap between germline ends came to 14 bases. CDR3 residues: CASSVGGGPYNEQFF. The CDR3 bases are TGTGCCAGCAGTGTGGGGGGGGGCCCCTACAATGAGCAGTTCTTC. Complete variable domain (other parts from reference TRBV9 and TRBJ2-1): DSGVTQTPKHLITATGQRVTLRCSPRSGDLSVYWYQQSLDQGLQFLIQYYNGEERAKGNILERFSAQQFPDLHSELNLSSLELGDSALYFCASSVGGGPYNEQFFGPGTRLTVL.

This clonotype was detected only once. The chain employs TRBV20-1 and TRBJ2-7; TRBD1 agrees at 9 bases. The J segment lost 6 bases and the V segment lost 5 bases, leaving 11 bases of the junction unmatched. The CDR3 sequence is 14 residues long. Germline assignment: CDR1 DFQATT and CDR2 SNEGSKA (reference sequence). DNA for the CDR3: TGCAGTGCTTCCCTCTCGGGACAGGGAGCCGAGCAGTACTTC. Its protein product is CSASLSGQGAEQYF.

This clonotype appeared a few times. V and J are TRBV7-2 and TRBJ1-4; the D is unclear. The ends were cut back, 4 bases at V and 5 bases at J, with 14 bases in the middle. Germline V CDR1 and CDR2: SGHTA, FQGNSA. This CDR3 comprises 15 residues. The CDR3 DNA reads TGTGCCAGCAGCTCCCAGGTCGACGGGAATGAAAAACTGTTTTTT. This sequence encodes CASSSQVDGNEKLFF.

The table lists this clonotype with many counts. The CDR3 here is CASSAQGNYGYTF. The DNA of the CDR3 is TGTGCCAGCAGCGCCCAGGGGAACTATGGCTACACCTTC. The chain couples TRBV9 to TRBJ1-2; tentatively, D is TRBD1 (6 bases). Per germline, CDR1 SGDLS and CDR2 YYNGEE. The CDR3 spans 13 residues. The ends were cut back, 3 bases at V and 2 bases at J, with 8 bases in the middle.

The gene calls are TRBV20-1 and TRBJ2-7, with TRBD1 identical over 7 bases. This CDR3 spans 16 amino acids. The germline V gene has CDR1 DFQATT and CDR2 SNEGSKA (reference sequence). V dropped 0 bases and J dropped 2; count of bases not matched to a gene: 10. The CDR3 DNA sequence: TGCAGTGCTAGAGATGCTTTCCGGGACAGAACCTACGAGCAGTACTTC. Amino acid sequence: CSARDAFRDRTYEQYF.

There are a few counts of this clonotype. This sequence joins TRBV6-2 or TRBV6-3 and TRBJ1-1; D is ambiguous. V lost 6 bases and J 1 base, leaving 9 bases between the germline ends. From germline, CDR1 is MNHEY and CDR2 SVGEGT. The CDR3 sequence is 13 residues long. The CDR3 here is CASSWQWNTEAFF. In DNA, the CDR3 is TGTGCCAGCAGCTGGCAGTGGAACACTGAAGCTTTCTTT.

This clonotype was seen a handful of times. The chain is built from TRBV20-1 and TRBJ1-1; 8 nucleotides match TRBD1. CDR1 is DFQATT and CDR2 is SNEGSKA in the germline V gene (reference sequence). The trim removed 8 bases at V and 1 base at J, leaving 6 bases unmatched. The CDR3 sequence is 13 residues long. CDR3 region: CSSRQGWNTEAFF. CDR3 coding DNA: TGCAGTTCGCGACAGGGGTGGAACACTGAAGCTTTCTTT.